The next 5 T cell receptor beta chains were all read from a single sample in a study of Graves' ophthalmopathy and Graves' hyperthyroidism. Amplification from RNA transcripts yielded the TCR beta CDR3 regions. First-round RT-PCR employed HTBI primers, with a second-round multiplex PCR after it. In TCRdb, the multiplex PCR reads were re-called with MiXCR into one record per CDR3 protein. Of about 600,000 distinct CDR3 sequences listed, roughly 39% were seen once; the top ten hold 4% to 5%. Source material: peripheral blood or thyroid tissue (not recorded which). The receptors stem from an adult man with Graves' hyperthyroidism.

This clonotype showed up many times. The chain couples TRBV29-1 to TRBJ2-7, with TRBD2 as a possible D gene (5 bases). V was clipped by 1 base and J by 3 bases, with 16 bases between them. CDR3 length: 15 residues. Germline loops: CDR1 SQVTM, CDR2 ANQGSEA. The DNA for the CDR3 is TGCAGCGTTGAAGGGGCTAGCCCCCACTACTACGAGCAGTACTTC. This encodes CSVEGASPHYYEQYF.

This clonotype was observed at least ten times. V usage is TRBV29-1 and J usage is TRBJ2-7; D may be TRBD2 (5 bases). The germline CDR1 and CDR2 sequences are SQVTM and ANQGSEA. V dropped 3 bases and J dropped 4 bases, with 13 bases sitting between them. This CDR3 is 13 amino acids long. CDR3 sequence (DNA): TGCAGCGTTGATGCTCCCGGGGTTTACGAGCAGTACTTC. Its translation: CSVDAPGVYEQYF.

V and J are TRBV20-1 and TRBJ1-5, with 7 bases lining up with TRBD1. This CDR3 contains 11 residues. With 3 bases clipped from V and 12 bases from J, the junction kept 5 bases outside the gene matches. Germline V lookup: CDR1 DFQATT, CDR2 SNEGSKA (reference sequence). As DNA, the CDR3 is TGCAGTGCTAGGGACAGGAGGGACCAGCATTTT. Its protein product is CSARDRRDQHF.

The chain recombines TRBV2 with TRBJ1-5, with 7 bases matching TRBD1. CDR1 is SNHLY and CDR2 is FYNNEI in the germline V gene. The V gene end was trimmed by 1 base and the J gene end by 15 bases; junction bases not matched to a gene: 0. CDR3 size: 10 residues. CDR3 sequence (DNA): TGTGCCAGCAGTGAAGGGACAGGGCATTTT. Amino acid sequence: CASSEGTGHF.

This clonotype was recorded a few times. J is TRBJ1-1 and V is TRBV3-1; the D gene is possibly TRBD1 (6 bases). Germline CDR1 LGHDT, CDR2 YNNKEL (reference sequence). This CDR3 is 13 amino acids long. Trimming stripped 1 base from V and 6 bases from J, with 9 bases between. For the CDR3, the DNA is TGTGCCAGCAGCCAAGGGGGGACACCTGAAGCTTTCTTT. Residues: CASSQGGTPEAFF.